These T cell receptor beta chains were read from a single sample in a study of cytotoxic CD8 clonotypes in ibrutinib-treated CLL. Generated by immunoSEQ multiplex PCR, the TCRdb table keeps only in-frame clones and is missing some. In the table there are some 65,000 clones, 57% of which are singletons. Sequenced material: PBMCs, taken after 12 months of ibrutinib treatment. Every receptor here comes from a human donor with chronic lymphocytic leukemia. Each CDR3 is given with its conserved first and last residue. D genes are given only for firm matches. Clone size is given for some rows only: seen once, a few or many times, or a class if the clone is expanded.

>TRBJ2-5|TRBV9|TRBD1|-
TGTGCCAGCAGCGTCAGGGACAGGGTGGGAGAGACCCAGTACTTC
CASSVRDRVGETQYF
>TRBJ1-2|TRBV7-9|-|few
TGTGCCAGCAGCAACCTCGGGGGGCGGAATGGCTACACCTTC
CASSNLGGRNGYTF
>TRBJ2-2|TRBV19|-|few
TGTGCCAGTAGTATAGATCTTGGCCCCGGGGAGCTGTTTTTT
CASSIDLGPGELFF
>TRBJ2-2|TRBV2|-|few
TGTGCCAGCAGTGAATGGTGGGGGCGAAACACCGGGGAGCTGTTTTTT
CASSEWWGRNTGELFF
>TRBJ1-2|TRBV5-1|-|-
TGCGCCAGCAGCTTGTCCGGGACTTTAAATGGCTACACCTTC
CASSLSGTLNGYTF
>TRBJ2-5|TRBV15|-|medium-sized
TGTGCCACCAGCAGAGATCCAGGGGAGACCCAGTACTTC
CATSRDPGETQYF
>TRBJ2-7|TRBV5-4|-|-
TGTGCCAGCAGCTTGGGGGGCAGAGAGCAGTACTTC
CASSLGGREQYF
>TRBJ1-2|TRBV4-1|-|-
TGCGCCAGCAGCCAAGGTACGGAGTATGGCTACACCTTC
CASSQGTEYGYTF
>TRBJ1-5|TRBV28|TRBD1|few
TGTGCCAGCAGGCCCCCAGGGGGCGGCAATCAGCCCCAGCATTTT
CASRPPGGGNQPQHF
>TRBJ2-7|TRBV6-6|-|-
TGTGCCAGCAGTTACCCACCGGGGGGCATGGCCTACGAGCAGTACTTC
CASSYPPGGMAYEQYF
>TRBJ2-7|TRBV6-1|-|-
TGTGCCAGCAGTATTTCGGTTTTCGGGCAGTACTTC
CASSISVFGQYF
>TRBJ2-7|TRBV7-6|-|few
TGTGCCAGCAGCTTAACTACCGCAACCTACGAGCAGTACTTC
CASSLTTATYEQYF
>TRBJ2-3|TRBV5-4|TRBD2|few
TGTGCCAGCAGCTCCCAAGGGCTAGCGGGATATACGCAGTATTTT
CASSSQGLAGYTQYF
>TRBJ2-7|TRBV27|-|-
TGTGCCAGCAGTTTTTCCAGATCCTACGAGCAGTACTTC
CASSFSRSYEQYF
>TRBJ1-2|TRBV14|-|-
TGTGCCAGCAGTGGCCGGTTTGGCTACACCTTC
CASSGRFGYTF
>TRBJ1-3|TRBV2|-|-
TGTGCCAGCAGTGTAGGTGGAAACACCATATATTTT
CASSVGGNTIYF
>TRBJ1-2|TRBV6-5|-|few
TGTGCCAGCAGTGGGGACCTAGCCGGCTACACCTTC
CASSGDLAGYTF
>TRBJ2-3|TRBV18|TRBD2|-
TGTGCCAGCTCCGGGACTAGCGGCACAGATACGCAGTATTTT
CASSGTSGTDTQYF
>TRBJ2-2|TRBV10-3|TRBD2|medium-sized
TGTGCCATCAGGGATGTAGCGGGGACCGGGGAGCTGTTTTTT
CAIRDVAGTGELFF
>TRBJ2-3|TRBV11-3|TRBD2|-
TGTGCCAGCAGCACGACTAGCGGGGGCACAGATACGCAGTATTTT
CASSTTSGGTDTQYF
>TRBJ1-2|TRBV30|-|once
TGTGCCTGGAGTGTCCCTGGGCAGCCCTCTAACTATGGCTACACCTTC
CAWSVPGQPSNYGYTF
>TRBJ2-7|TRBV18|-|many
TGTGCCAGCTCACCTAAGGAGAGTAAGTCCTACGAGCAGTACTTC
CASSPKESKSYEQYF
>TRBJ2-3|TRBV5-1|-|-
TGCGCCAGCAGCTTGGCCGGCAGGACAGATACGCAGTATTTT
CASSLAGRTDTQYF
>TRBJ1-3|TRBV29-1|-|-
TGCAGCGTTGCAGGGGAGCATGGAAACACCATATATTTT
CSVAGEHGNTIYF